Given below is one TCR beta chain in context. Its cognate antigen is unknown. Extracted from the samples, RNA was reverse transcribed into cDNA to serve as the sequencing template. Using immunoSEQ multiplex PCR, the repertoire was profiled, and TCRdb retains in-frame clones only, with some absent. The sample contains about 200,000 clones, more than 50% of which appear only once. CDR3 length equals 14 residues. Deletions cut 10 bases from V and 1 base from J, with 13 bases between. The germline V gene has CDR1 MGHDK and CDR2 SYGVNS. The data originate from a study of CD8+ T cells in alopecia areata. Whole-study results and caveats: The study found higher clonality in lesional than normal scalp, especially in alopecia totalis/universalis. Patients showed less clear TCR sequence sharing than mice, possibly partly because of HLA diversity.

The clonotype originates from a human donor in good health. Sequenced sample: CD8+ T cells sorted from blood. This chain links TRBV25-1 with TRBJ2-2; D might be TRBD2 (6 bases). This CDR3 reads CANPDYGNTGELFF. In DNA form, the CDR3 reads TGTGCCAATCCGGACTACGGGAACACCGGGGAGCTGTTTTTT.